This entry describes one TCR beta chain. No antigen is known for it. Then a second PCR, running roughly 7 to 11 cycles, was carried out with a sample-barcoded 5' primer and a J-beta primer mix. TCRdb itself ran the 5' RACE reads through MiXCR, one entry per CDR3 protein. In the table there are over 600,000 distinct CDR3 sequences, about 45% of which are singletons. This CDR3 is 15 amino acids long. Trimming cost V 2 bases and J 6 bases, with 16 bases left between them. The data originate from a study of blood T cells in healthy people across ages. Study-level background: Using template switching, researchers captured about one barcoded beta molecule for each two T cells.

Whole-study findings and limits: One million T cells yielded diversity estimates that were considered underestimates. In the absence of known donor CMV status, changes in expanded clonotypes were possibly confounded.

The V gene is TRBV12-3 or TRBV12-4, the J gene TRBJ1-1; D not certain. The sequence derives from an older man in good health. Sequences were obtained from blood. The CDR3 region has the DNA TGTGCCAGCAGTTTATTTGGTTCGAAAAACGCTGAAGCTTTCTTT. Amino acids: CASSLFGSKNAEAFF.